This T cell receptor (beta chain) was observed in a study of blood T cells in healthy people across ages. This clonotype was recorded a few times. Its antigen remains unidentified. Points from the study as a whole: There was no known CMV status for donors, so expanded clonotype changes were possibly confounded. Diversity figures derived from one million T cells were judged to underestimate the true value.

Primers used in a second PCR of roughly 6 to 12 cycles were a sample-barcoded 5' primer and a J-beta primer mix. Every sample returned 2.5 million or more CDR3-containing paired-end reads. TCRdb reanalysed the 5' RACE reads using MiXCR and keeps one entry per CDR3 protein. Seen here are 2 million or so distinct CDR3 sequences, roughly 52% observed once, and the top ten hold approximately 2%. The CDR3 covers 12 residues. Unmatched junction bases numbered 7, after V lost 7 bases and J lost 12 bases. Germline CDR1 reads MDHEN; CDR2 reads SYDVKM. The donors, all healthy, were Caucasians living in Russia, aged about 6 to 95.

The source material was blood. The rearrangement uses TRBV28 and TRBJ2-1, with 9 bases fitting TRBD2. This clonotype was sampled from a woman in her thirties or forties in good health. The CDR3: CASTLPAGGQFF. The CDR3 DNA reads TGTGCCAGCACCCTTCCAGCGGGGGGGCAGTTCTTC.